This TCR beta chain derives from a study of T cell repertoires in cytomegalovirus infection. Broader study findings: Cumulative frequency (of public TCR beta family members) identified carriers of CMV plus the relevant HLA.

This clonotype was counted ten times or more. The antigen is undetermined. A single record per CDR3 protein comes from TCRdb applying MiXCR to the reads. The sample has roughly 230,000 distinct CDR3 sequences, 12% seen once. CDR1 is SGHTA and CDR2 is FQGNSA in the germline V gene. The CDR3 is made up of 14 amino acids. V was clipped by 1 base and J by 2 bases, with 7 bases between them. The J gene is TRBJ2-3, the V gene TRBV7-2; D gene ambiguous. Sequencing input: PBMCs. This TCR was recovered from a human donor in good health (CMV status not recorded). Some clones in this sample may be carry-over from other donors' samples. CDR3 loop: CASSLDSNTDTQYF. The CDR3 DNA reads as TGTGCCAGCAGCTTAGACTCCAACACAGATACGCAGTATTTT.